This TCR beta chain was obtained from a study of T cell changes during pregnancy in multiple sclerosis. CDR1 and CDR2 from the germline V gene are MDHEN and SYDVKM. With V trimmed by 10 bases and J by 4 bases, 12 bases remained unmatched. CDR3 length: 14 residues. The protocol was immunoSEQ multiplex PCR, while the TCRdb copy is restricted to in-frame clones and leaves out a portion. The data contain about 70,000 clones, approximately 90% of them singletons. The chain couples TRBV28 to TRBJ1-2, with 7 bases aligning to TRBD1. The TCR was taken from a female donor in good health, enrolled as a control in a pregnancy study. The source was peripheral blood, collected in the third trimester of pregnancy. The CDR3 bases are TGTGCCATCAGAGACAGGGTCCAATCCTATGGCTACACCTTC. It specifies CAIRDRVQSYGYTF.